This is a list of T cell receptor beta chains from one sample in a study of shared clonotypes between healthy human individuals. The protocol was immunoSEQ multiplex PCR, while the TCRdb copy is restricted to in-frame clones and leaves out a portion. The data contain approximately 1,500,000 clones, 95% to 99% of them singletons. Sequenced: naive CD4+ T cells sorted from blood. These receptors were collected from a man aged 30 to 45 in good health. Both conserved end residues are part of each CDR3. Each record gives: J gene, D gene, CDR3 length, clone size, V gene, CDR3 DNA, CDR3 protein. A D gene is named only where the DNA matches it firmly. The size field is filled for only some rows; it gives once, few, many or a size class.

>TRBJ1-2|NA|14|NA|TRBV4-1
TGCGCCAGCAGCAGCCCCAGGTCGTTGGATGGCTACACCTTC
CASSSPRSLDGYTF
>TRBJ2-6|NA|14|once|TRBV18
TGTGCCAGCTCACAGGTCCCTGGGGCCAACGTCCTGACTTTC
CASSQVPGANVLTF
>TRBJ2-1|NA|13|once|TRBV7-3
TGTGCCAGCAGCCTGCGACAGTACAATGAGCAGTTCTTC
CASSLRQYNEQFF
>TRBJ2-7|TRBD2|15|NA|TRBV7-6
TGTGCCAGCAGCCCGCGGACTAGCGGGCATCGCGAGCAGTACTTC
CASSPRTSGHREQYF
>TRBJ1-5|TRBD1|14|NA|TRBV9
TGTGCCAGCAGCGAGGGGGCAGAGGGGCAGCCCCAGCATTTT
CASSEGAEGQPQHF
>TRBJ2-7|TRBD2|16|NA|TRBV9
TGTGCCAGCAGCGTAGATAGCGCTAGCGGAGCGTACGAGCAGTACTTC
CASSVDSASGAYEQYF
>TRBJ2-2|NA|17|NA|TRBV7-2
TGTGCCAGCAGCTTAGCGGCGGGACCCCCGAATACCGGGGAGCTGTTTTTT
CASSLAAGPPNTGELFF
>TRBJ2-7|NA|14|NA|TRBV5-1
TGCGCCAGCAGCTCCTCGGGACGGTCCTACGAGCAGTACTTC
CASSSSGRSYEQYF
>TRBJ2-4|NA|15|NA|TRBV5-1
TGCGCCAGCAGCTTATCAGGGACGGGTGTTGACATTCAGTACTTC
CASSLSGTGVDIQYF
>TRBJ2-3|TRBD2|16|NA|TRBV9
TGTGCCAGCACCTTTAGTAGCGGGAGGATCACAGATACGCAGTATTTT
CASTFSSGRITDTQYF
>TRBJ2-3|TRBD1|14|NA|TRBV5-4
TGTGCCAGCAGCTTCGGACAGGGGAGGGATACGCAGTATTTT
CASSFGQGRDTQYF
>TRBJ1-2|NA|12|NA|TRBV30
TGTGCCTGGAGTGCGCGAAGAGATGGCTACACCTTC
CAWSARRDGYTF
>TRBJ2-6|NA|15|NA|TRBV28
TGTGCCAGCTCAACCACCGGCTCTGGGGCCAACGTCCTGACTTTC
CASSTTGSGANVLTF
>TRBJ2-7|NA|13|NA|TRBV27
TGTGCCAGCCATGGGACGGGAACCTACGAGCAGTACTTC
CASHGTGTYEQYF
>TRBJ2-1|NA|12|NA|TRBV29-1
TGCAGCACCGGTCGGACTCAGAATGAGCAGTTCTTC
CSTGRTQNEQFF
>TRBJ1-3|NA|17|NA|TRBV18
TGTGCCAGCTCACCACTTCCAGACAGGTCGCCTGGAAACACCATATATTTT
CASSPLPDRSPGNTIYF
>TRBJ1-4|NA|15|NA|TRBV7-9
TGTGCCAGCAGCTTAAGTGGAGCAACGCGTGAAAAACTGTTTTTT
CASSLSGATREKLFF
>TRBJ2-7|NA|17|NA|TRBV27
TGTGCCAGCAGTTTAGATTCACCCCTTGCTGGGCCCTACGAGCAGTACTTC
CASSLDSPLAGPYEQYF
>TRBJ2-7|TRBD1|13|NA|TRBV6-1
TGTGCCAGCAGTTGGACAGGGCCCTACGAGCAGTACTTC
CASSWTGPYEQYF
>TRBJ2-1|TRBD1|15|NA|TRBV14
TGTGCCAGCAGCCAACCCAGGGGGCGGTTCAATGAGCAGTTCTTC
CASSQPRGRFNEQFF
>TRBJ1-1|NA|15|NA|TRBV7-9
TGTGCCAGCAGCGACAGCCAACTACCGAACACTGAAGCTTTCTTT
CASSDSQLPNTEAFF
>TRBJ2-7|NA|14|NA|TRBV6-5
TGTGCCAGCAGTTACAAACTGGCCTTTTACGAGCAGTACTTC
CASSYKLAFYEQYF
>TRBJ2-7|TRBD1|14|NA|TRBV6-5
TGTGCCAGCAGTGAGGACAGGGTCTCCTACGAGCAGTACTTC
CASSEDRVSYEQYF
>TRBJ2-7|NA|11|NA|TRBV20-1
TGCAGGGCCGCAGGGCCCTACGAGCAGTACTTC
CRAAGPYEQYF
>TRBJ1-5|NA|14|NA|TRBV4-1
TGCGCCAGCAGCCAAGATTCCTGGAATCAGCCCCAGCATTTT
CASSQDSWNQPQHF